These T cell receptor beta chains were read from a single sample in a study of a mutant IDH1 vaccine in newly diagnosed glioma. No antigen has been identified for these receptors. TCRdb's table, derived via immunoSEQ multiplex PCR, lists solely in-frame clones and lacks some. Of approximately 56,000 clones in the sample, 65% were seen once. The sample consisted of peripheral blood mononuclear cells (PBMCs), taken from a glioma patient whose treatment included an IDH1 peptide vaccine. These receptors were obtained from a man aged 35-49 years with glioma. Some clones in this sample may be carry-over from other donors' samples. Each CDR3 is given with its conserved first and last residue. A D gene is named only where the DNA matches it firmly. The size of a clone is reported for some rows only, either as once, few or many, or as a class for expanded clones.

j_gene: TRBJ2-7; d_gene: .; abundance: .; v_gene: TRBV5-1; CDR3nt: TGCGCCAGCAGCTTGGTAGGGGATGGGTACGAGCAGTACTTC; CDR3aa: CASSLVGDGYEQYF
j_gene: TRBJ1-5; d_gene: .; abundance: .; v_gene: TRBV5-8; CDR3nt: TGTGCCAGCAGCTTGAGAGGCAGTAACCAGCCCCAGCATTTT; CDR3aa: CASSLRGSNQPQHF
j_gene: TRBJ2-6; d_gene: .; abundance: .; v_gene: TRBV4-1; CDR3nt: TGCGCCAGCAGCCAAGAATACCCCTCTGGGGCCAACGTCCTGACTTTC; CDR3aa: CASSQEYPSGANVLTF
j_gene: TRBJ1-4; d_gene: TRBD1; abundance: .; v_gene: TRBV4-1; CDR3nt: TGCGCCAGCAGCCAGGGACAGCCTCAGGCTAATGAAAAACTGTTTTTT; CDR3aa: CASSQGQPQANEKLFF
j_gene: TRBJ1-4; d_gene: .; abundance: .; v_gene: TRBV5-1; CDR3nt: TGCGCCAGCAGCTACTGGGGCGGCGGTGGTGAAAAACTGTTTTTT; CDR3aa: CASSYWGGGGEKLFF
j_gene: TRBJ1-5; d_gene: .; abundance: few; v_gene: TRBV15; CDR3nt: TGTGCCACCAGCAGAGATTCTCGGCAGGGCGTTAGCAATCAGCCCCAGCATTTT; CDR3aa: CATSRDSRQGVSNQPQHF
j_gene: TRBJ2-7; d_gene: TRBD1; abundance: .; v_gene: TRBV7-2; CDR3nt: TGTGCCAGCAGCCCTCAGACAGGGACGGCCTACGAGCAGTACTTC; CDR3aa: CASSPQTGTAYEQYF
j_gene: TRBJ1-3; d_gene: .; abundance: .; v_gene: TRBV2; CDR3nt: TGTGCCAGCAGTGAAAGTTGGGGGCAGGGAAACACCATATATTTT; CDR3aa: CASSESWGQGNTIYF
j_gene: TRBJ1-2; d_gene: .; abundance: .; v_gene: TRBV6-5; CDR3nt: TGTGCCAGCAGTTATAGTGGAGACTATGGCTACACCTTC; CDR3aa: CASSYSGDYGYTF
j_gene: TRBJ2-3; d_gene: TRBD2; abundance: .; v_gene: TRBV27; CDR3nt: TGTGCCAGTGGTGGCGGGGGGAGCACAGATACGCAGTATTTT; CDR3aa: CASGGGGSTDTQYF
j_gene: TRBJ2-7; d_gene: .; abundance: .; v_gene: TRBV5-1; CDR3nt: TGCGCCAGCAGCTTGGTGGTACAACCTTACGAGCAGTACTTC; CDR3aa: CASSLVVQPYEQYF
j_gene: TRBJ2-1; d_gene: .; abundance: .; v_gene: TRBV2; CDR3nt: TGTGCCAGCAGTGAGATCGTGTACAATGAGCAGTTCTTC; CDR3aa: CASSEIVYNEQFF
j_gene: TRBJ1-4; d_gene: .; abundance: .; v_gene: TRBV6-6; CDR3nt: TGTGCCAGCAGTTACTCAGTAGTTAATGAAAAACTGTTTTTT; CDR3aa: CASSYSVVNEKLFF
j_gene: TRBJ2-1; d_gene: .; abundance: .; v_gene: TRBV29-1; CDR3nt: TGCAGCGTTGTCGGGCGGGCCGAGCAGTTCTTC; CDR3aa: CSVVGRAEQFF
j_gene: TRBJ2-1; d_gene: .; abundance: .; v_gene: TRBV29-1; CDR3nt: TGCAGCGTTGTGAGGGGGGGCCTCAATGAGCAGTTCTTC; CDR3aa: CSVVRGGLNEQFF
j_gene: TRBJ1-1; d_gene: .; abundance: .; v_gene: TRBV7-9; CDR3nt: TGTGCCAGCAGCCCAGGCACCACAGGGAACACTGAAGCTTTCTTT; CDR3aa: CASSPGTTGNTEAFF
j_gene: TRBJ2-1; d_gene: TRBD1; abundance: .; v_gene: TRBV5-1; CDR3nt: TGCGCCAGCAGCTTGATCCAGGGGGCTAGCAATGAGCAGTTCTTC; CDR3aa: CASSLIQGASNEQFF
j_gene: TRBJ2-7; d_gene: .; abundance: .; v_gene: TRBV7-5; CDR3nt: TGTGCCAGAAGCTTAGACGTCAGCAGCGCTTCCTACGAGCAGTACTTC; CDR3aa: CARSLDVSSASYEQYF
j_gene: TRBJ2-3; d_gene: TRBD2; abundance: .; v_gene: TRBV6-5; CDR3nt: TGTGCCAGCAGTACGGGGGGGGCAGGCACAGATACGCAGTATTTT; CDR3aa: CASSTGGAGTDTQYF
j_gene: TRBJ1-5; d_gene: TRBD1; abundance: few; v_gene: TRBV5-5; CDR3nt: TGTGCCAGCAGCCAGACAGGGTGGAGAGGTCAGCCCCAGCATTTT; CDR3aa: CASSQTGWRGQPQHF
j_gene: TRBJ1-1; d_gene: .; abundance: .; v_gene: TRBV30; CDR3nt: TGTGCCTGGAGACCCGAGAACACTGAAGCTTTCTTT; CDR3aa: CAWRPENTEAFF
j_gene: TRBJ2-7; d_gene: TRBD1; abundance: few; v_gene: TRBV4-1; CDR3nt: TGCGCCAGCAGCCAAGGGGCTTTCGGACAGGAATACGAGCAGTACTTC; CDR3aa: CASSQGAFGQEYEQYF
j_gene: TRBJ2-3; d_gene: TRBD2; abundance: .; v_gene: TRBV6-1; CDR3nt: TGTGCCAGCAGTGCGGGACTAGCGGATACAGATACGCAGTATTTT; CDR3aa: CASSAGLADTDTQYF